This T cell receptor (beta chain) stems from a study of blood T cell repertoires in COVID-19. Study-level background: Samples of COVID-19 (acute and convalescent) were obtained from the United States, Italy and Spain. PBMCs, B-cell-depleted T cells, or T cells provided the cDNA or gDNA that made up the material.

Original handling: Using reference gene primer amplification, nucleated cell counts were estimated. Sequenced by immunoSEQ multiplex PCR; TCRdb stores in-frame clones only, minus some. The DNA gave D and trimming, while V, J and clone size come from that table. The repertoire holds about 170,000 clones, with approximately 85% as singletons. Unmatched junction bases numbered 4, after V lost 0 bases and J lost 9 bases. Germline assignment: CDR1 PRHDT and CDR2 FYEKMQ (reference sequence). There are 15 residues in the CDR3. V and J are TRBV13 and TRBJ1-6, with 8 bases fitting TRBD1. The clonotype originates from a man aged 35-49 years who had recovered from COVID-19. Sequenced sample: peripheral blood. DNA for the CDR3: TGTGCCAGCAGCTTAGGGGACAGGGCAAGTTCACCCCTCCACTTT. Protein: CASSLGDRASSPLHF. The full variable domain, in which reference TRBV13 and TRBJ1-6 provide the parts outside the CDR3, is AAGVIQSPRHLIKEKRETATLKCYPIPRHDTVYWYQQGPGQDPQFLISFYEKMQSDKGSIPDRFSAQQFSDYHSELNMSSLELGDSALYFCASSLGDRASSPLHFGNGTRLTVT.